The table lists the clone carrying this TCR beta chain with a few counts. Trimming stripped 8 bases from V and 0 bases from J, with 17 bases between. This CDR3 spans 17 amino acids. The germline V gene has CDR1 SNHLY and CDR2 FYNNEI. The data were taken from a study of T cell changes during pregnancy in multiple sclerosis. Using immunoSEQ multiplex PCR, the repertoire was profiled, and TCRdb retains in-frame clones only, with some absent. The sample holds approximately 44,000 clones, 90% seen once. The sequencing here drew on CD4+ T cells from peripheral blood mononuclear cells, taken before pregnancy. The sequence was collected from a female donor with multiple sclerosis, enrolled in a pregnancy study. The chain has TRBV2 and TRBJ2-6; D might be TRBD1 (5 bases). CDR3 protein: CASQLTAGPSGANVLTF. CDR3 DNA: TGTGCCAGCCAACTAACGGCAGGGCCCTCTGGGGCCAACGTCCTGACTTTC. Filled out from reference TRBV2 and TRBJ2-6, the complete variable domain reads EPEVTQTPSHQVTQMGQEVILRCVPISNHLYFYWYRQILGQKVEFLVSFYNNEISEKSEIFDDQFSVERPDGSNFTLKIRSTKLEDSAMYFCASQLTAGPSGANVLTFGAGSRLTVL.